The rows below give T cell receptor beta chains drawn from one sample of a study of T cell repertoires in cytomegalovirus infection. In TCRdb, the reads were re-called with MiXCR into one record per CDR3 protein. Of 300,000 or so distinct CDR3 sequences listed, roughly 9.3% are singletons. Sequences were obtained from PBMCs. The receptors were sampled from a human donor in good health (CMV status not recorded). Some clones in this sample may be carry-over from other donors' samples. Each CDR3 is given with its conserved first and last residue. D genes are given only for firm matches. A row's size may be missing; if present it is once, few, many or a size class.

TRBJ1-4 | TRBD1 | NA | TRBV20-1 | CSARANRQGVEKLFF | TGCAGTGCTAGAGCAAACAGACAGGGGGTTGAAAAACTGTTTTTT
TRBJ1-5 | NA | many | TRBV7-2 | CASSLVAGVDQPQHF | TGTGCCAGCAGCTTAGTCGCAGGGGTTGATCAGCCCCAGCATTTT
TRBJ2-7 | NA | once | TRBV29-1 | CSVAFRTSYEQYF | TGCAGCGTGGCTTTTCGGACATCCTACGAGCAGTACTTC
TRBJ2-2 | NA | few | TRBV24-1 | CATSDFRDTGELFF | TGTGCCACCAGTGATTTCAGGGACACCGGGGAGCTGTTTTTT
TRBJ1-5 | NA | many | TRBV2 | CASKRTLYSNQPQHF | TGTGCCAGCAAAAGGACCTTGTATAGCAATCAGCCCCAGCATTTT
TRBJ2-1 | TRBD1 | NA | TRBV18 | CASSPGQTGTGGVEQFF | TGTGCCAGCTCACCCGGACAAACCGGGACAGGGGGCGTTGAGCAGTTCTTC
TRBJ1-5 | NA | few | TRBV20-1 | CSAREDGNQPQHF | TGCAGTGCACGGGAGGATGGCAATCAGCCCCAGCATTTT
TRBJ1-5 | NA | NA | TRBV28 | CASWRGNQPQHF | TGTGCCAGCTGGAGGGGTAATCAGCCCCAGCATTTT
TRBJ1-6 | NA | many | TRBV6-2/TRBV6-3 | CASSYSWTRGSPLHF | TGTGCCAGCAGTTACTCGTGGACCCGGGGATCACCCCTCCACTTT
TRBJ1-4 | NA | many | TRBV2 | CASSKHGATTNEKLFF | TGTGCCAGCAGTAAGCACGGGGCCACAACTAATGAAAAACTGTTTTTT
TRBJ1-5 | NA | many | TRBV2 | CASSERALQPQHF | TGTGCCAGCAGTGAGAGGGCGCTTCAGCCCCAGCATTTT
TRBJ1-5 | TRBD1 | NA | TRBV20-1 | CSARLGQGYNQPQHF | TGCAGTGCTAGATTGGGACAGGGATACAATCAGCCCCAGCATTTT
TRBJ1-5 | TRBD1 | many | TRBV11-2 | CASRRTGDNQPQHF | TGTGCCAGCAGAAGGACAGGAGACAATCAGCCCCAGCATTTT
TRBJ1-2 | TRBD1 | NA | TRBV28 | CASSLPGQGIVGGYTF | TGTGCCAGCAGTTTGCCCGGACAGGGTATTGTTGGCGGCTACACCTTC
TRBJ1-5 | NA | many | TRBV28 | CASSQQSSNQPQHF | TGTGCCAGCAGTCAACAATCAAGCAATCAGCCCCAGCATTTT
TRBJ1-5 | NA | NA | TRBV12-3/TRBV12-4 | CASSFPQGLNQPQHF | TGTGCCAGCAGTTTCCCACAGGGCCTCAATCAGCCCCAGCATTTT
TRBJ2-1 | TRBD2 | NA | TRBV20-1 | CSAASGDPGNEQFF | TGCAGTGCGGCAAGCGGGGACCCAGGCAATGAGCAGTTCTTC
TRBJ1-1 | NA | many | TRBV20-1 | CSARSSTLNTEAFF | TGCAGTGCTAGATCCTCGACATTGAACACTGAAGCTTTCTTT
TRBJ1-1 | NA | many | TRBV19 | CASTTPIFPAEAFF | TGTGCCAGTACCACGCCCATTTTCCCAGCCGAAGCTTTCTTT
TRBJ1-2 | NA | many | TRBV3-1 | CASSQWNGADGYTF | TGTGCCAGCAGCCAGTGGAACGGGGCGGATGGCTACACCTTC
TRBJ2-7 | TRBD1 | many | TRBV29-1 | CSVEADRGREQYF | TGCAGCGTTGAAGCGGACAGGGGGCGCGAGCAGTACTTC
TRBJ2-1 | TRBD2 | many | TRBV11-3 | CASSLDRRGGAVVEQFF | TGTGCCAGCAGCTTAGATCGCCGCGGGGGGGCTGTTGTTGAGCAGTTCTTC
TRBJ2-3 | NA | many | TRBV10-3 | CAIRGGGPRDTQYF | TGTGCCATCAGGGGCGGGGGCCCCCGAGATACGCAGTATTTT
TRBJ2-7 | TRBD1 | NA | TRBV5-6 | CASTRYRGLGEQYF | TGTGCCAGCACTAGATACAGGGGCTTGGGCGAGCAGTACTTC
TRBJ1-1 | NA | NA | TRBV6-4 | CASSDPRHFGTEAFF | TGTGCCAGCAGTGACCCTCGGCACTTTGGGACTGAAGCTTTCTTT
TRBJ2-7 | TRBD1 | few | TRBV12-3/TRBV12-4 | CASRLGQGARNEQYF | TGTGCCAGCAGACTCGGACAGGGGGCAAGAAACGAGCAGTACTTC
TRBJ2-4 | TRBD1 | NA | TRBV14 | CASSLDRGAKNIQYF | TGTGCCAGCAGTCTCGACAGGGGCGCCAAAAACATTCAGTACTTC
TRBJ2-3 | TRBD1 | many | TRBV7-2 | CASSWDRGTADTQYF | TGTGCCAGCAGCTGGGACAGGGGTACTGCAGATACGCAGTATTTT
TRBJ1-1 | NA | many | TRBV28 | CASTPRAPGVATEAFF | TGTGCCAGCACCCCTCGGGCTCCAGGGGTGGCCACTGAAGCTTTCTTT
TRBJ1-1 | NA | few | TRBV3-1 | CASSPRDKRSAFF | TGTGCCAGCAGCCCCCGGGACAAGAGATCAGCTTTCTTT
TRBJ2-2 | TRBD1 | NA | TRBV7-9 | CASSPGQGSTGELFF | TGTGCCAGCAGCCCTGGACAGGGATCCACCGGGGAGCTGTTTTTT
TRBJ2-2 | NA | NA | TRBV6-5 | CASSYSGLRTGELFF | TGTGCCAGCAGTTACTCAGGGCTGCGCACCGGGGAGCTGTTTTTT
TRBJ2-5 | TRBD2 | many | TRBV20-1 | CISELAGQETQYF | TGCATCTCCGAGCTAGCGGGACAAGAGACCCAGTACTTC
TRBJ1-1 | NA | NA | TRBV5-1 | CASSLGGFGMNTEAFF | TGCGCCAGCAGCTTAGGGGGTTTCGGTATGAACACTGAAGCTTTCTTT
TRBJ1-3 | NA | NA | TRBV20-1 | CSARESNRALENTIYF | TGCAGTGCTAGAGAAAGCAACAGGGCTTTGGAGAACACCATATATTTT
TRBJ1-1 | TRBD1 | NA | TRBV29-1 | CSGLTGRNTEAFF | TGCAGCGGCCTGACAGGGAGGAACACTGAAGCTTTCTTT
TRBJ2-1 | NA | many | TRBV6-2/TRBV6-3 | CASSYVRNEQFF | TGTGCCAGCAGTTATGTAAGGAATGAGCAGTTCTTC
TRBJ2-5 | NA | many | TRBV29-1 | CSMGDGGETQYF | TGCAGCATGGGGGACGGGGGAGAGACCCAGTACTTC
TRBJ2-6 | NA | many | TRBV7-2 | CASSTQTGLHSGANVLTF | TGTGCCAGCAGTACCCAGACAGGACTTCACTCTGGGGCCAACGTCCTGACTTTC
TRBJ1-1 | NA | many | TRBV7-2 | CASSLDQNTEAFF | TGTGCCAGCAGCTTAGATCAGAACACTGAAGCTTTCTTT
TRBJ2-5 | NA | many | TRBV20-1 | CSARNWQGQETQYF | TGCAGTGCTAGAAATTGGCAGGGACAAGAGACCCAGTACTTC
TRBJ2-1 | NA | many | TRBV28 | CASSSPGPNEQFF | TGTGCCAGCAGTTCCCCGGGACCCAATGAGCAGTTCTTC
TRBJ2-3 | TRBD2 | many | TRBV20-1 | CSVSSGGASSDTQYF | TGCAGTGTTAGTAGCGGGGGGGCCTCGTCGGATACGCAGTATTTT
TRBJ2-1 | NA | NA | TRBV27 | CASSFSRPGGDNEQFF | TGTGCCAGCAGTTTCTCCCGACCCGGTGGGGACAATGAGCAGTTCTTC